The clone carrying this TCR beta chain has more than one count but fewer than ten. The antigen is not known. Combining a sample-barcoded 5' primer with a J-beta primer mix, a second PCR ran for 7 to 11 cycles. TCRdb fed the 5' RACE reads into MiXCR, producing one record per CDR3 protein. The data show 550,000 to 750,000 distinct CDR3 sequences, with 20% to 25% seen just once and roughly 3.9% held by the top ten. The data belong to a study of blood T cells in healthy people across ages. Study details: About one barcoded TCR beta cDNA was captured per two T cells.

The study's findings and limits: Donors of long life had a larger count of naive CD4+ cells and greater diversity than aged donors.

The draw of peripheral blood yielded ten milliliters from each donor. Sequenced material: blood. The clonotype comes from a man aged 70 or older in good health.

This CDR3 reads CSARDKPRTGGGSPLHF. The DNA of the CDR3 is TGCAGTGCTAGAGATAAACCCCGGACAGGGGGTGGTTCACCCCTCCACTTT. This chain connects TRBV20-1 to TRBJ1-6; the match to TRBD1 covers 10 bases. V gave up 0 bases and J gave up 9 bases; unmatched junction bases: 11. Germline CDR1 and CDR2: DFQATT and SNEGSKA (reference sequence). The CDR3 runs 17 residues.